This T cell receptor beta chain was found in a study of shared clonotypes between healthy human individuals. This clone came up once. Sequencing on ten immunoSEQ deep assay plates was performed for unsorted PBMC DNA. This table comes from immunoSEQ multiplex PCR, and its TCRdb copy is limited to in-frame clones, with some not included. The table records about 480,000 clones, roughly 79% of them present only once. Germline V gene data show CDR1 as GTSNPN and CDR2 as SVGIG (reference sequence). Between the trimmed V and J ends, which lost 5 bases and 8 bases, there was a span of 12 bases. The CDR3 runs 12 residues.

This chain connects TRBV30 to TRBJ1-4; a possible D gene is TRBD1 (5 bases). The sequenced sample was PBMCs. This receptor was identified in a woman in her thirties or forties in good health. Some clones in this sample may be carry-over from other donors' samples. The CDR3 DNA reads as TGTGCCTGGGATGTTGCAGGGGAAAAACTGTTTTTT. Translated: CAWDVAGEKLFF.